This T cell receptor (beta chain) was recovered during a study of blood T cell repertoires in COVID-19. The wider study: T cells, B-cell-depleted T cells, or PBMCs supplied cDNA or gDNA.

Original methodology: For nucleated cells, counts were estimated from reference gene primer amplification. The table came from immunoSEQ multiplex PCR; TCRdb's copy has only in-frame clones and leaves some out. V and J calls and clone size are those listed in that table; D and trimming were worked out from the DNA. In the table there are approximately 94,000 clones, 84% of which are singletons. The CDR3 spans 14 residues. This sequence originates from a man in his 60s with acute or convalescent COVID-19. Material for sequencing was peripheral blood. The chain is built from TRBV21-1 and TRBJ1-1; the D call of TRBD1 is as the table states it, not checked on the DNA. TRBV21-1 has pseudogene status. CDR3 sequence: CASSNHTGNTEAFF. The CDR3 bases are TGTGCCAGCAGCAATCATACAGGGAACACTGAAGCTTTCTTT.